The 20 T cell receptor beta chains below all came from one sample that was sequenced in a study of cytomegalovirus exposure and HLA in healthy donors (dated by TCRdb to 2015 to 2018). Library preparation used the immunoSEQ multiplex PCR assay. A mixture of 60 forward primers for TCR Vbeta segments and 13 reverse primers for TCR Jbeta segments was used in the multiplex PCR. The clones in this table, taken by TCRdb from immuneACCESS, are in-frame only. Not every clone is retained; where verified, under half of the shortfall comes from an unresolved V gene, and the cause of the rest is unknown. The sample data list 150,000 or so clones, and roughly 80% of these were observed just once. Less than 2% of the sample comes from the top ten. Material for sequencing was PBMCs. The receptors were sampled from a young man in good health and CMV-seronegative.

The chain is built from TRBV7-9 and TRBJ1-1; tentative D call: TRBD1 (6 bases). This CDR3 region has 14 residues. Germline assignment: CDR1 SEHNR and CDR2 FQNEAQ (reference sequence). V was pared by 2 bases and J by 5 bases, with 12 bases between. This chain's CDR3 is CASSLLTGYTEAFF. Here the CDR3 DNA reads TGTGCCAGCAGCTTACTTACAGGGTATACTGAAGCTTTCTTT.

CDR3 in DNA: TGCGCCAGCAGCTCCGCGAGGGGGGGTGGGGATGGCTACACCTTC. Translation: CASSSARGGGDGYTF. This rearrangement joins TRBV5-1 to TRBJ1-2, with a possible D match to TRBD1 (6 bases). The CDR3 extends over 15 amino acids. The germline V and J ends were trimmed by 3 bases and 6 bases, with 18 bases remaining between them. The germline gives CDR1 SGHRS, CDR2 YFSETQ.

CDR3 amino acids: CASSEESRQPQHF. The CDR3 DNA is TGTGCCAGCAGTGAAGAGTCGAGGCAGCCCCAGCATTTT. The chain is built from TRBV2 and TRBJ1-5; D not certain. The CDR3 covers 13 residues. Trimming removed 1 base from V and 7 bases from J, with 8 bases in between. Germline CDR1 and CDR2: SNHLY and FYNNEI.

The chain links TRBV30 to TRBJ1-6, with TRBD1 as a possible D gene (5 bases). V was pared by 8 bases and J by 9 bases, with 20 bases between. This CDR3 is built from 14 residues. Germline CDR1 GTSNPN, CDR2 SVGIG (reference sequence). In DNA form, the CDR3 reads TGTGCCCATCAGACAGACCTAACGGGTTCACCCCTCCACTTT. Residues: CAHQTDLTGSPLHF.

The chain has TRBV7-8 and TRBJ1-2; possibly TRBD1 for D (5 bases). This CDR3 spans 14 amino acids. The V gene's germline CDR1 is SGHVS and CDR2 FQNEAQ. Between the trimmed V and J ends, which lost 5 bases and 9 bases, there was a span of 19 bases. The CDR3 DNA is TGTGCCAGCAGCCCCACTGCGGGGGAAGAGAGCTACACCTTC. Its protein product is CASSPTAGEESYTF.

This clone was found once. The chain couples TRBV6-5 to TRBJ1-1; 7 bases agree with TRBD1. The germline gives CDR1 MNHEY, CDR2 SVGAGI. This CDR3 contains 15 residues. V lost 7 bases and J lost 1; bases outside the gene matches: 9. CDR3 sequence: CASNDRVGGNTEAFF. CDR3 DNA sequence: TGTGCCAGCAATGACAGGGTTGGGGGGAACACTGAAGCTTTCTTT.

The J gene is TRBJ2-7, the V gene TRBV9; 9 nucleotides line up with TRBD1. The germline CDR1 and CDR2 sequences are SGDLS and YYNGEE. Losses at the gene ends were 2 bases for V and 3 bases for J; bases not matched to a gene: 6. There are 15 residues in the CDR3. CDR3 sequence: CASSVDPGQGYEQYF. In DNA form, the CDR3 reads TGTGCCAGCAGCGTGGACCCGGGACAGGGCTACGAGCAGTACTTC. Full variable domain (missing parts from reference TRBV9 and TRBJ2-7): DSGVTQTPKHLITATGQRVTLRCSPRSGDLSVYWYQQSLDQGLQFLIQYYNGEERAKGNILERFSAQQFPDLHSELNLSSLELGDSALYFCASSVDPGQGYEQYFGPGTRLTVT.

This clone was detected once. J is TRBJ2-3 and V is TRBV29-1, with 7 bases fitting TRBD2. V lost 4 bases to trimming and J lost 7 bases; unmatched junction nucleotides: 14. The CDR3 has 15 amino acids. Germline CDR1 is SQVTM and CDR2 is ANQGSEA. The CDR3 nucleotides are TGCAGCGTTGCGGGGGGTGGCAGGGTAAGGAATACGCAGTATTTT. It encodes CSVAGGGRVRNTQYF.

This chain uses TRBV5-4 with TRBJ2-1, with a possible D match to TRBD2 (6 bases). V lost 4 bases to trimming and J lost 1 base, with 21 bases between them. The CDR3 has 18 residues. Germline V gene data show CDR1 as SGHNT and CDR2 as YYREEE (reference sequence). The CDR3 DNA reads TGTGCCAGCAGCCGACGGAGGGCGAACGGCTTATCCTACAATGAGCAGTTCTTC. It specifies CASSRRRANGLSYNEQFF.

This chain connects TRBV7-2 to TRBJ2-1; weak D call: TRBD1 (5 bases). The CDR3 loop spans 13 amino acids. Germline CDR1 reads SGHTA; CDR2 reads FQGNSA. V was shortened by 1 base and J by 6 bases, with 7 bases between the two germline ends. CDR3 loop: CASSLGQFNEQFF. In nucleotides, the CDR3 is TGTGCCAGCAGCTTAGGACAGTTCAATGAGCAGTTCTTC.

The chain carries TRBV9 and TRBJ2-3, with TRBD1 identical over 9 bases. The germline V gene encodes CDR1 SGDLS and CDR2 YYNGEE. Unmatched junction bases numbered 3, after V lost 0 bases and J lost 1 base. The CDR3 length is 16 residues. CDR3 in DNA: TGTGCCAGCAGCGTAGTAACAGGGGGCCGCACAGATACGCAGTATTTT. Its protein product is CASSVVTGGRTDTQYF.

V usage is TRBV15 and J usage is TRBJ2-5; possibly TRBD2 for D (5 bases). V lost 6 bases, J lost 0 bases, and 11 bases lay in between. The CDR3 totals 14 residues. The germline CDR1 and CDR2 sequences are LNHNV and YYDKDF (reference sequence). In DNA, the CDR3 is TGTGCCACCAGTCCAAGCGGACACCAAGAGACCCAGTACTTC. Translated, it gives CATSPSGHQETQYF.

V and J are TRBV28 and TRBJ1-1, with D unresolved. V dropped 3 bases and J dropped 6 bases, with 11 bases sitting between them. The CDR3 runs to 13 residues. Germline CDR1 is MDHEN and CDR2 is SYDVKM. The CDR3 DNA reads TGTGCCAGCAGTTTGCGTCCGAATGCTGAAGCTTTCTTT. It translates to CASSLRPNAEAFF.

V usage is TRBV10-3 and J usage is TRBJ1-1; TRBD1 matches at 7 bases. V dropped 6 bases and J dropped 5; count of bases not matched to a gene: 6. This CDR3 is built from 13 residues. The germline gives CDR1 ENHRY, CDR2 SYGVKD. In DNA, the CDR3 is TGTGCCATCAGGGGACAGCCTAGTACTGAAGCTTTCTTT. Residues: CAIRGQPSTEAFF.

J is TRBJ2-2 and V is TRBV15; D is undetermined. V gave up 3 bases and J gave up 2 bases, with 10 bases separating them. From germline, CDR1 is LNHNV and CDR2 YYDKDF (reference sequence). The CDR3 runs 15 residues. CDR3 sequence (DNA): TGTGCCACCAGCAGTTCTTTCCCTAACACCGGGGAGCTGTTTTTT. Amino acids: CATSSSFPNTGELFF.

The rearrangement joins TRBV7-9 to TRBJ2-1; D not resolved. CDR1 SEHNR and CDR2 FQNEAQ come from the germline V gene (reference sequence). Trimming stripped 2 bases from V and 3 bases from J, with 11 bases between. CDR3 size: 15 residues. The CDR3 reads CASSLKAPNYNEQFF. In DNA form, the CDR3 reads TGTGCCAGCAGCTTAAAAGCGCCCAACTACAATGAGCAGTTCTTC.

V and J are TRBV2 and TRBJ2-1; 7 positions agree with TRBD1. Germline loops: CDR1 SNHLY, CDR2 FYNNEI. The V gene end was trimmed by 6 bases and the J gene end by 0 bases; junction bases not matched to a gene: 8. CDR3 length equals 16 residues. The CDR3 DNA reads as TGTGCCAGCAGGACCCGGGACAGTACCTCCTACAATGAGCAGTTCTTC. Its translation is CASRTRDSTSYNEQFF. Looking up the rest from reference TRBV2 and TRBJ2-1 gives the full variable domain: EPEVTQTPSHQVTQMGQEVILRCVPISNHLYFYWYRQILGQKVEFLVSFYNNEISEKSEIFDDQFSVERPDGSNFTLKIRSTKLEDSAMYFCASRTRDSTSYNEQFFGPGTRLTVL.

DNA of the CDR3: TGTGCCAGCAGCTTAGAGTCTAGCGGGGACTACGAGCAGTACTTC. Translating gives CASSLESSGDYEQYF. The chain links TRBV11-2 to TRBJ2-5, with 9 bases fitting TRBD2. The end of the DNA is better explained by TRBJ2-7, so the J call may be wrong. The CDR3 length is 15 residues. Germline values: CDR1 SGHAT, CDR2 FQNNGV.

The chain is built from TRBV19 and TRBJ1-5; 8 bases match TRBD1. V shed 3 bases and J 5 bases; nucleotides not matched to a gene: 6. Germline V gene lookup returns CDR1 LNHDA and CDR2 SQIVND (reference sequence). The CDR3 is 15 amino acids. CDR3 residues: CASSIWAGGDQPQHF. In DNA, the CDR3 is TGTGCCAGTAGTATTTGGGCAGGGGGCGATCAGCCCCAGCATTTT.

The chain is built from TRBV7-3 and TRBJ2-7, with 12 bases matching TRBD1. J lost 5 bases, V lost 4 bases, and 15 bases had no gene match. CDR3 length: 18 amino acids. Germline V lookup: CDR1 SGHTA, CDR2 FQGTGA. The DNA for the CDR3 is TGTGCCAGCAGCTATTCCGGGACAGGGGGCGGGAGAGGGGACGAGCAGTACTTC. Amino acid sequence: CASSYSGTGGGRGDEQYF. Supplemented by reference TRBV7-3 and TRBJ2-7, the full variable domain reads GAGVSQTPSNKVTEKGKYVELRCDPISGHTALYWYRQSLGQGPEFLIYFQGTGAADDSGLPNDRFFAVRPEGSVSTLKIQRTERGDSAVYLCASSYSGTGGGRGDEQYFGPGTRLTVT.